Below are 26 T cell receptor beta chains sequenced from a single sample in a study of shared clonotypes between healthy human individuals. Generated by immunoSEQ multiplex PCR, the TCRdb table keeps only in-frame clones and is missing some. The sample yields about 980,000 clones, over 75% seen once. The sample taken for sequencing was memory CD4+ T cells sorted from blood. Subset of the sample: CD45RA-negative fraction. All receptors come from a man aged 18 to 30 in good health.

V gene TRBV27 combines with J gene TRBJ2-2; D is unresolved. This CDR3 has 12 amino acids. V lost 2 bases to trimming and J lost 5 bases, with 3 bases between them. Germline lookup yields CDR1 MNHEY and CDR2 SMNVEV (reference sequence). The CDR3 reads CASSLATGELFF. CDR3 coding DNA: TGTGCCAGCAGTTTAGCTACCGGGGAGCTGTTTTTT.

V and J are TRBV11-3 and TRBJ2-5, with D perhaps being TRBD1 or TRBD2 (5 bases each). The CDR3 totals 13 residues. Trimming cost V 6 bases and J 3 bases, with 11 bases left between them. The germline V gene has CDR1 SGHNT and CDR2 YENEEA. Here the CDR3 DNA reads TGTGCCAGCAGACGGGACGGGGAAGAGACCCAGTACTTC. Protein product: CASRRDGEETQYF.

J is TRBJ2-3 and V is TRBV7-8; 14 nucleotides align to TRBD2. The CDR3 loop spans 15 amino acids. Trimming at V came to 5 bases and at J to 3 bases, leaving 1 base not matched to a gene. Germline values: CDR1 SGHVS, CDR2 FQNEAQ. The CDR3, as DNA: TGTGCCAGCAGCGGGACTAGCGGGAGAACAGATACGCAGTATTTT. It translates to CASSGTSGRTDTQYF.

This sequence joins TRBV7-2 and TRBJ2-1; D not certain. Germline values: CDR1 SGHTA, CDR2 FQGNSA. The CDR3 spans 13 residues. Trimming removed 5 bases at V and 4 bases at J, with 9 bases between. This chain's CDR3 is CASSPVGYNEQFF. In nucleotides, the CDR3 is TGTGCCAGCAGCCCGGTTGGGTACAATGAGCAGTTCTTC.

This chain links TRBV7-2 with TRBJ2-5; D is possibly TRBD1 or TRBD2 (5 bases each). CDR1 and CDR2 (germline): SGHTA, FQGNSA. There are 14 residues in the CDR3. The V gene lost 5 bases and the J gene lost 4 bases, with 14 bases spanning the gap. DNA of the CDR3: TGTGCCAGCAGCGAGAGGGGAAAGGCAGAGACCCAGTACTTC. This gives the protein CASSERGKAETQYF.

Remarks on this clone: Other DNA sequences in this sample translate to the same CDR3. This chain links TRBV27 with TRBJ2-7; 9 bases are a match to TRBD2. The germline V gene encodes CDR1 MNHEY and CDR2 SMNVEV (reference sequence). V dropped 6 bases and J dropped 3; count of bases not matched to a gene: 3. The CDR3 contains 13 residues. The CDR3 DNA reads TGTGCCAGCAGACTAGCGGGTGGCTACGAGCAGTACTTC. Amino acids: CASRLAGGYEQYF.

The CDR3, as DNA: TGTGCCAGCAGCTTGTCTCCGGGAGGGCCCCACAATGAGCAGTTCTTC. It yields the protein CASSLSPGGPHNEQFF. The rearrangement joins TRBV5-4 to TRBJ2-1, with 8 bases fitting TRBD2. The CDR3 runs 16 residues. V shed 1 base, J shed 5 bases, and the junction held 8 bases outside the gene matches. Looked up from germline, CDR1 is SGHNT and CDR2 is YYREEE (reference sequence).

The gene calls are TRBV11-2 and TRBJ2-3; no firm D call. The germline V gene has CDR1 SGHAT and CDR2 FQNNGV. V lost 0 bases, J lost 0 bases, and 7 bases lay in between. The CDR3 loop spans 15 amino acids. This chain's CDR3 is CASSLEYGSTDTQYF. Here the CDR3 DNA reads TGTGCCAGCAGCTTAGAGTATGGGAGCACAGATACGCAGTATTTT.

The V and J genes are TRBV11-2 and TRBJ1-4; D is possibly TRBD1 (5 bases). Germline V gives CDR1 SGHAT, CDR2 FQNNGV. Trimming took off 0 bases at V and 8 bases at J, with 10 bases between the two ends. The CDR3 runs to 14 residues. This chain's CDR3 is CASSLDRVGEKLFF. The DNA of the CDR3 is TGTGCCAGCAGCTTAGACAGGGTGGGGGAAAAACTGTTTTTT.

CDR3 sequence (DNA): TGTGCCACCAGCACCGGGGCAAAGAGGAGCAATCAGCCCCAGCATTTT. Its translation: CATSTGAKRSNQPQHF. V and J are TRBV15 and TRBJ1-5, with D possibly being TRBD1 (5 bases). Germline V gene sequence: CDR1 LNHNV, CDR2 YYDKDF (reference sequence). The CDR3 runs 16 residues. V lost 4 bases and J lost 1, with 14 bases in between. Filled out from reference TRBV15 and TRBJ1-5, the complete variable domain reads DAMVIQNPRYQVTQFGKPVTLSCSQTLNHNVMYWYQQKSSQAPKLLFHYYDKDFNNEADTPDNFQSRRPNTSFCFLDIRSPGLGDTAMYLCATSTGAKRSNQPQHFGDGTRLSIL.

The chain joins TRBV6-1 to TRBJ1-6; D perhaps matches TRBD1 (6 bases). V was cut by 10 bases and J by 14 bases, with 18 bases left in between. This CDR3 is 12 amino acids long. Germline CDR1 is MNHNS and CDR2 is SASEGT. The CDR3 loop is CAIGGRSGALHF. CDR3 bases: TGTGCCATCGGGGGCCGGTCCGGGGCCCTCCACTTT.

V usage is TRBV14 and J usage is TRBJ1-6, with D hard to call. V was trimmed by 4 bases and J by 3 bases, leaving 13 bases between them. Germline V CDR1 and CDR2: SGHDN, FVKESK. The CDR3 length is 16 residues. The CDR3 bases are TGTGCCAGCAGCCCGCTCGGGAGTGTCTATAATTCACCCCTCCACTTT. Protein: CASSPLGSVYNSPLHF. Full variable domain (missing parts from reference TRBV14 and TRBJ1-6): EAGVTQFPSHSVIEKGQTVTLRCDPISGHDNLYWYRRVMGKEIKFLLHFVKESKQDESGMPNNRFLAERTGGTYSTLKVQPAELEDSGVYFCASSPLGSVYNSPLHFGNGTRLTVT.

J is TRBJ1-1 and V is TRBV7-9, with TRBD1 identical over 7 bases. J was trimmed by 5 bases and V by 3 bases; bases with no gene match: 6. The CDR3 is 14 amino acids. The germline V gene encodes CDR1 SEHNR and CDR2 FQNEAQ (reference sequence). This CDR3 is CASSFSQGGTEAFF. DNA of the CDR3: TGTGCCAGCAGCTTCTCCCAGGGGGGGACTGAAGCTTTCTTT.

The sample holds one count of this clone. V is TRBV28 and J is TRBJ2-7, with D maybe TRBD1 (6 bases). V dropped 2 bases and J dropped 2 bases, with 13 bases sitting between them. From germline, CDR1 is MDHEN and CDR2 SYDVKM. The CDR3 is 15 amino acids. In DNA, the CDR3 is TGTGCCAGCAGTTTAGGGGGCCTGATGACCTACGAGCAGTACTTC. Translated: CASSLGGLMTYEQYF.

The genes are TRBV7-9 and TRBJ1-6; 9 bases agree with TRBD1. Trimming took 6 bases from V and 7 from J; bases not matched to a gene: 4. This CDR3 has 14 residues. Germline V gene data show CDR1 as SEHNR and CDR2 as FQNEAQ (reference sequence). For the CDR3, the DNA is TGTGCCAGCAGGCGGACAGGGGAAAATTCACCCCTCCACTTT. Translation gives CASRRTGENSPLHF.

This clone was counted only a few times. The chain combines TRBV7-2 with TRBJ2-2, with 9 bases matching TRBD2. CDR1 is SGHTA and CDR2 is FQGNSA in the germline V gene. The CDR3 runs 21 residues. V lost 0 bases, J lost 0 bases, and 14 bases stayed unmatched. CDR3 loop: CASSLAVAGVYRLTNTGELFF. CDR3 coding DNA: TGTGCCAGCAGCTTAGCAGTAGCGGGAGTCTACCGTTTGACGAACACCGGGGAGCTGTTTTTT.

The chain's CDR3 is CASSFEGAAQETQYF. In DNA form, the CDR3 reads TGTGCCAGCAGCTTCGAGGGGGCAGCCCAAGAGACCCAGTACTTC. This sequence joins TRBV7-6 and TRBJ2-5, with TRBD1 matching 7 bases. The CDR3 has 15 residues. V trimming: 3 bases; J trimming: 1 base; junction bases outside the gene matches: 5. Looked up from germline, CDR1 is SGHVS and CDR2 is FNYEAQ.

The table lists this clone with a few counts. The chain carries TRBV28 and TRBJ1-3; the D gene is possibly TRBD1 (6 bases). CDR3 length: 17 amino acids. The germline V and J ends were trimmed by 8 bases and 4 bases, with 24 bases remaining between them. Germline CDR1 MDHEN, CDR2 SYDVKM. The CDR3 sequence: CASVPLGQGSAGNTIYF. DNA of the CDR3: TGTGCCAGCGTTCCCCTTGGGCAGGGGTCAGCAGGAAACACCATATATTTT.

This sequence joins TRBV5-1 and TRBJ2-2; the D gene is possibly TRBD1 (6 bases). Trimming removed 4 bases at V and 0 bases at J, with 13 bases between. CDR3 length: 16 residues. The germline gives CDR1 SGHRS, CDR2 YFSETQ. CDR3 sequence: CASSRDTLSNTGELFF. CDR3 sequence (DNA): TGCGCCAGCAGCCGGGACACACTCTCGAACACCGGGGAGCTGTTTTTT. Full variable domain (remainder filled in from reference TRBV5-1 and TRBJ2-2): KAGVTQTPRYLIKTRGQQVTLSCSPISGHRSVSWYQQTPGQGLQFLFEYFSETQRNKGNFPGRFSGRQFSNSRSEMNVSTLELGDSALYLCASSRDTLSNTGELFFGEGSRLTVL.

This clone was detected only a few times. The chain has TRBV2 and TRBJ1-1; D is uncertain. V shed 6 bases and J shed 8 bases, with 16 bases lying between them. The CDR3 consists of 13 residues. Germline V gene sequence: CDR1 SNHLY, CDR2 FYNNEI. This chain's CDR3 is CASSPEDFGEAFF. CDR3 DNA sequence: TGTGCCAGCAGCCCGGAGGATTTCGGGGAAGCTTTCTTT.

This sequence joins TRBV7-2 and TRBJ2-1; the match to TRBD2 covers 8 bases. Germline-derived CDR1 and CDR2 are SGHTA and FQGNSA. The V segment lost 5 bases and the J segment 2 bases; nucleotides outside the gene matches: 2. CDR3 length: 14 amino acids. The CDR3 bases are TGTGCCAGCAGCCAGGGACTAGCCTACAATGAGCAGTTCTTC. This codes for CASSQGLAYNEQFF.

The chain combines TRBV5-4 with TRBJ1-3; a weak D match, TRBD1 (6 bases). With 4 bases removed from V and 1 base from J, the gap between germline ends came to 12 bases. Germline lookup yields CDR1 SGHNT and CDR2 YYREEE (reference sequence). The length of the CDR3 is 15 residues. The CDR3 loop reads CASSLGGPSGNTIYF. The CDR3 DNA is TGTGCCAGCAGCCTGGGGGGCCCATCTGGAAACACCATATATTTT.

The V gene is TRBV4-1, the J gene TRBJ2-3; 9 positions agree with TRBD1. J was trimmed by 3 bases and V by 0 bases; bases with no gene match: 7. The CDR3 runs to 17 residues. CDR1 is MGHRA, CDR2 YSYEKL, per germline. CDR3 protein: CASSQEGQGSRTDTQYF. The CDR3 bases are TGCGCCAGCAGCCAAGAAGGACAGGGGTCTAGGACAGATACGCAGTATTTT.

V and J are TRBV7-8 and TRBJ2-2; D call uncertain. V lost 5 bases, J lost 5 bases, and 6 bases lay in between. The CDR3 runs 12 residues. Germline assignment: CDR1 SGHVS and CDR2 FQNEAQ. In nucleotides, the CDR3 is TGTGCCAGCAGCCTCAGAACCGGGGAGCTGTTTTTT. Protein: CASSLRTGELFF.

The gene calls are TRBV7-2 and TRBJ1-4, with TRBD1 identical over 12 bases. The germline gives CDR1 SGHTA, CDR2 FQGNSA. This CDR3 contains 17 residues. V lost 5 bases and J lost 12; bases outside the gene matches: 16. The CDR3 loop reads CASSLGDRGRQGGQLFF. As DNA, the CDR3 is TGTGCCAGCAGCCTAGGGGACAGGGGGCGCCAAGGGGGGCAACTGTTTTTT.

Details on this clone: With a much larger clone just one base away, this may be a read error. The chain combines TRBV7-9 with TRBJ1-1; 9 bases fit TRBD1. The trim removed 4 bases at V and 1 base at J, leaving 1 base unmatched. The CDR3 spans 14 residues. Germline CDR1 and CDR2: SEHNR and FQNEAQ (reference sequence). CDR3 sequence (DNA): TGTGCCAGCAGCTGGGGACAGGGGAACACTGAAGCTTTCTTT. This sequence encodes CASSWGQGNTEAFF.